A selection of T cell receptor beta chains follows, all from one sample in a study of CD8 T cells in ankylosing spondylitis. TCRdb reprocessed the 5' RACE reads via MiXCR and lists one record per CDR3 protein. The table shows about 460,000 distinct CDR3 sequences, with approximately 5% occurring only once. The material sequenced was blood, either unsorted or a sorted T cell fraction (not recorded which). The source of these receptors is a male donor with ankylosing spondylitis. Both conserved end residues are part of each CDR3. Fields, in order: J gene, D gene, V gene, clone size, CDR3 DNA, CDR3 protein. A D gene is named only where the DNA matches it firmly. Clone size is given as once, few, many, or a class for an expanded clone.

J: TRBJ1-1; D: NA; V: TRBV5-1; size: many; DNA: TGCGCCAGCAGCTTGGAGCCCACTGAAGCTTTCTTT; CDR3: CASSLEPTEAFF
J: TRBJ1-1; D: NA; V: TRBV7-9; size: many; DNA: TGTGCCAGCAGCTTATCGTCAGGTGGAGCTTTCTTT; CDR3: CASSLSSGGAFF
J: TRBJ2-7; D: TRBD2; V: TRBV20-1; size: many; DNA: TGCAGTGCTAGTCGCGGGAGGGCCTACGAGCAGTACTTC; CDR3: CSASRGRAYEQYF
J: TRBJ2-7; D: NA; V: TRBV28; size: few; DNA: TGTGCCAGCAGGGAAGGGATCTCCTACGAGCAGTACTTC; CDR3: CASREGISYEQYF
J: TRBJ2-7; D: NA; V: TRBV5-1; size: many; DNA: TGCGCCAGCAGCTTCCTAACCGGGACCAACTACGAGCAGTACTTC; CDR3: CASSFLTGTNYEQYF
J: TRBJ2-5; D: TRBD1; V: TRBV20-1; size: many; DNA: TGCAGTGCTTTACAGGGGGTATGGGAGACCCAGTACTTC; CDR3: CSALQGVWETQYF
J: TRBJ2-1; D: TRBD2; V: TRBV2; size: many; DNA: TGTGCCAGCAAACCACTAGCGCCTCTCAATGAGCAGTTCTTC; CDR3: CASKPLAPLNEQFF
J: TRBJ2-3; D: TRBD1; V: TRBV20-1; size: many; DNA: TGCAGTGCCTCGACAGGGGCCACAGATACGCAGTATTTT; CDR3: CSASTGATDTQYF
J: TRBJ2-3; D: TRBD2; V: TRBV5-1; size: many; DNA: TGCGCCAGCAGCTTGGTAGCTAGCGGGGAAGATACGCAGTATTTT; CDR3: CASSLVASGEDTQYF
J: TRBJ1-4; D: NA; V: TRBV7-9; size: many; DNA: TGTGCCAGCAGCTTAAGGGGATCTAATGAAAAACTGTTTTTT; CDR3: CASSLRGSNEKLFF
J: TRBJ2-1; D: NA; V: TRBV6-2/TRBV6-3; size: many; DNA: TGTGCCAGCAATGACGCCGGGGCATCACGCAATGAGCAGTTCTTC; CDR3: CASNDAGASRNEQFF
J: TRBJ2-1; D: TRBD2; V: TRBV5-1; size: many; DNA: TGCGCCAGCAGCTTGGTGGGCGGGAGGGCCGGAAATGAGCAGTTCTTC; CDR3: CASSLVGGRAGNEQFF
J: TRBJ2-1; D: NA; V: TRBV3-1; size: few; DNA: TGTGCCAGCAGCCCACGTCTGGGCAATGAGCAGTTCTTC; CDR3: CASSPRLGNEQFF
J: TRBJ1-5; D: TRBD1; V: TRBV6-2/TRBV6-3; size: many; DNA: TGTGCCAGCAGTTACACCGGGACAGATAGCAATCAGCCCCAGCATTTT; CDR3: CASSYTGTDSNQPQHF
J: TRBJ2-7; D: NA; V: TRBV7-9; size: few; DNA: TGTGCCAGCAGCTTAGGGAGGTTCTGGTACTTC; CDR3: CASSLGRFWYF
J: TRBJ1-2; D: NA; V: TRBV25-1; size: many; DNA: TGTGCCAGCAGTGGTCAAGGGCAACTTAACTATGGCTACACCTTC; CDR3: CASSGQGQLNYGYTF
J: TRBJ1-2; D: TRBD1; V: TRBV27; size: many; DNA: TGTGCCAGCAGTCAACAGGGGACTAATGGCTACACCTTC; CDR3: CASSQQGTNGYTF